Here is one TCR beta chain with its context. This entry is derived from a study of blood T cell repertoires in COVID-19. Study as a whole: In each case, the material was cDNA or gDNA derived from T cells, B-cell-depleted T cells, or PBMCs.

Only in-frame clones appear in the TCRdb table, and some are missing; sequencing was by immunoSEQ multiplex PCR. Among approximately 250,000 clones, 83% were seen once, and the ten largest hold approximately 7.4%. The junction had 7 bases not matched to a gene; V was cut back by 10 bases and J by 2 bases. From germline, CDR1 is LNHDA and CDR2 SQIVND (reference sequence). The CDR3 is made up of 14 amino acids. The sequenced material came from peripheral blood. The chain is built from TRBV19 and TRBJ2-2; 7 positions match TRBD1. This clonotype was obtained from a woman aged 45-65 years with acute or convalescent COVID-19. CDR3 sequence reads: CATRNRGNTGELFF. Here the CDR3 DNA reads TGTGCCACCCGGAACAGGGGCAACACCGGGGAGCTGTTTTTT.